Sequencing of this TCR beta chain was carried out in a study of blood T cell repertoires in COVID-19 (dated by TCRdb to the early 2020s). About the study as a whole: The collaborator samples originated in the United States, Italy and Spain and spanned the acute and convalescent phases of COVID-19. A freely available public database, intended as a resource for researchers studying the immune response to SARS-CoV-2, is where the repertoires were released. The sample metadata nearly always contained a de-identified subject ID, COVID-19 status, age in years and sex. The samples were drawn from two sources: the first 160 participants of the ongoing ImmuneRACE study, and 1,000 to 1,500 subjects contributed by 6 global collaborators. The prospective study material was composed of cDNA or gDNA derived from T cells, B-cell-depleted T cells, or PBMCs. Deeply sampled blood TCRbeta repertoires from subjects exposed to, actively infected with, or recovered from COVID-19 were included in the dataset. Where HLA class I and class II types were available, the types were taken from metadata supplied by the sample provider, not from assay-based typing.

Results the study describes overall, beyond this receptor: Clinical and demographic metadata were provided uncurated, with the amount varying by source and participant.

As regards this clone: Its antigen has not been determined. It has no much larger one-base neighbor in the sample; base qualities were not kept.

The cysteine opens and the phenylalanine closes a CDR3 of 10 amino acids. CDR3 DNA only is kept here, 30 bases in frame from base 1. The collaborating institutions used their own protocols to collect whole blood in K2EDTA tubes. For TCRbeta analysis, collaborator samples were shipped as frozen whole blood, as isolated PBMCs, or as DNA extracted from either sample type. TCRbeta CDR3 regions were amplified from genomic DNA using the immunoSEQ Assay, a bias-controlled multiplex PCR. The authors processed their data as follows. Within the assay, amplification of reference gene primers was used to estimate how many nucleated cells each sample contained. Sequence reads were collapsed and filtered to measure the absolute abundance of every unique TCRbeta CDR3 rearrangement. For each sample, productive Simpson clonality was calculated as the square root of Simpson's diversity index across productive rearrangements. The source is immuneACCESS, and TCRdb retained only in-frame sequences with V and J called. Part of the clones is not carried over; for the studies checked, unresolved V genes explain less than half of this, and the remainder is unexplained. V and J calls and clone size are as listed in that table; D and trimming were resolved from the DNA. The sample table contains 50,000 to 80,000 clones; only one count was recorded for more than 65% of them. Around 5.4% of the sample belongs to the ten largest clones.

The sequencing sample was made of peripheral blood. The chain couples TRBV21-1 to TRBJ2-1; TRBD1 reflects the table's D call only, with no check against the DNA. TRBV21-1 is marked as a pseudogene. This TCR was recovered from a woman aged 60 to 75 with acute or convalescent COVID-19. The CDR3: CASSPHRQFF. The DNA sequence reads TGTGCCAGCAGCCCCCACAGGCAGTTCTTC.